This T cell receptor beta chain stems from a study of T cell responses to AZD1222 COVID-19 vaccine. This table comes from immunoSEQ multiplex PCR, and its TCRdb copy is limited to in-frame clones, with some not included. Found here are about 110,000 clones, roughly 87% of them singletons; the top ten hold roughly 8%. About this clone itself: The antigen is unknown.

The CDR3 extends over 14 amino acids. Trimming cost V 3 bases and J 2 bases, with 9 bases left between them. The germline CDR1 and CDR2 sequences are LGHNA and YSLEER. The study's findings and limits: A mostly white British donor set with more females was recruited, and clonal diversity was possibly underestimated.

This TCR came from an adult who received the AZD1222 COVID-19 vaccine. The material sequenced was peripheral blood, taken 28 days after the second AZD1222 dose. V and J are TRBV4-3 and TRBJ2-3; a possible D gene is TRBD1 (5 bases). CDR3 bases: TGCGCCAGCAGCCACGACAGACACACAGATACGCAGTATTTT. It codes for CASSHDRHTDTQYF.